A single sample is the source of the 10 T cell receptor beta chains below, sequenced in a study of T cell clonotyping in hematopoietic cell transplantation. The time point is: recipient sample about 28 days before transplant, after cytoreduction. Sequencing used immunoSEQ multiplex PCR; TCRdb keeps in-frame clones, though not all of them. This sample yields 16,000 or so clones, of which 85% to 95% are seen a single time; 1.5% to 2% belongs to the top ten. This specimen was peripheral blood mononuclear cells, taken before stem cell transplant. The source of these receptors is a man between 18 and 35 years old with biphenotypic leukemia. Some clones in this sample may be carry-over from other donors' samples.

The rearrangement uses TRBV30 and TRBJ2-3; TRBD2 matches 13 bases. J was trimmed by 5 bases and V by 0 bases; bases with no gene match: 8. The CDR3 sequence is 17 residues long. The germline CDR1 and CDR2 sequences are GTSNPN and SVGIG (reference sequence). CDR3 sequence: CAWSVILAGGHGDTQYF. CDR3 nucleotides: TGTGCCTGGAGTGTAATACTAGCGGGGGGGCATGGAGATACGCAGTATTTT.

On this clone: The same CDR3 is also encoded by other DNA sequences in this sample. V gene TRBV5-6 combines with J gene TRBJ2-5; TRBD1 aligns across 7 bases. The germline V gene has CDR1 SGHDT and CDR2 YYEEEE. J gave up 5 bases and V 2 bases, and 3 bases lay outside the gene matches. CDR3 length: 13 amino acids. The CDR3 protein is CASSFGRGETQYF. The CDR3 DNA is TGTGCCAGCAGCTTTGGCAGGGGGGAGACCCAGTACTTC.

J is TRBJ1-2 and V is TRBV5-8; D remains unclear. Germline CDR1 SGHTS, CDR2 YDEGEE. Between the trimmed V and J ends, which lost 4 bases and 4 bases, there was a span of 14 bases. The CDR3 is 14 residues long. The CDR3 sequence: CASSITDQSYGYTF. As DNA, the CDR3 is TGTGCCAGCAGCATTACGGATCAGTCCTATGGCTACACCTTC. Supplemented by reference TRBV5-8 and TRBJ1-2, the full variable domain reads EAGVTQSPTHLIKTRGQQATLRCSPISGHTSVYWYQQALGLGLQFLLWYDEGEERNRGNFPPRFSGRQFPNYSSELNVNALELEDSALYLCASSITDQSYGYTFGSGTRLTVV.

The rearrangement uses TRBV28 and TRBJ1-4; possibly TRBD1 for D (5 bases). The CDR3 sequence is 13 residues long. Germline CDR1 MDHEN, CDR2 SYDVKM. V gave up 3 bases and J gave up 6 bases, with 8 bases separating them. The CDR3 sequence is CASSFGGYEKLFF. CDR3 in DNA: TGTGCCAGCAGTTTCGGGGGGTATGAAAAACTGTTTTTT.

The chain combines TRBV10-3 with TRBJ2-7; 11 bases fit TRBD2. Germline V gene data show CDR1 as ENHRY and CDR2 as SYGVKD. The trim removed 5 bases at V and 0 bases at J, leaving 3 bases unmatched. This CDR3 has 15 amino acids. The chain's CDR3 is CAISQLAGDSYEQYF. Here the CDR3 DNA reads TGTGCCATCAGTCAACTAGCGGGGGACTCCTACGAGCAGTACTTC.

The rearrangement joins TRBV5-8 to TRBJ1-1; D not certain. V lost 0 bases and J lost 5, with 11 bases in between. Germline lookup yields CDR1 SGHTS and CDR2 YDEGEE. This CDR3 spans 14 amino acids. This chain's CDR3 is CASSLEMVGTEAFF. CDR3 nucleotides: TGTGCCAGCAGCTTGGAAATGGTAGGAACTGAAGCTTTCTTT.

The chain has TRBV5-6 and TRBJ2-7, with no clear D. There are 13 residues in the CDR3. Trimming removed 5 bases from V and 5 bases from J, with 14 bases in between. The V gene's germline CDR1 is SGHDT and CDR2 YYEEEE. This CDR3 is CASSSGPGNEQYF. As DNA, the CDR3 is TGTGCCAGCAGTTCCGGACCTGGGAACGAGCAGTACTTC. Using reference TRBV5-6 and TRBJ2-7 for the parts outside the CDR3, the full variable domain is DAGVTQSPTHLIKTRGQQVTLRCSPKSGHDTVSWYQQALGQGPQFIFQYYEEEERQRGNFPDRFSGHQFPNYSSELNVNALLLGDSALYLCASSSGPGNEQYFGPGTRLTVT.

The count of this clone is one. The chain joins TRBV19 to TRBJ1-5; D may be TRBD1 (5 bases). Germline-derived CDR1 and CDR2 are LNHDA and SQIVND (reference sequence). V lost 5 bases, J lost 0 bases, and 14 bases lay in between. The CDR3 runs to 16 residues. Here the CDR3 DNA reads TGTGCCAGTAGTCCCCAAGACAGTTATAGCAATCAGCCCCAGCATTTT. Residues: CASSPQDSYSNQPQHF.

Only a few counts were recorded for this clone. The chain couples TRBV4-1 to TRBJ1-3, with 8 bases aligning to TRBD1. Germline CDR1 reads MGHRA; CDR2 reads YSYEKL. There are 15 residues in the CDR3. J lost 0 bases, V lost 8 bases, and 6 bases had no gene match. The DNA of the CDR3 is TGCGCCAGCGCGGGAGGACAGGGCTCTGGAAACACCATATATTTT. Its translation is CASAGGQGSGNTIYF.

The rearrangement uses TRBV6-1 and TRBJ2-7; D ambiguous. Per the germline V gene, CDR1 is MNHNS and CDR2 is SASEGT. V gave up 7 bases and J gave up 2 bases, with 6 bases separating them. This CDR3 contains 11 residues. The CDR3 DNA reads as TGTGCCAGCACGGCAGCCTACGAGCAGTACTTC. This encodes CASTAAYEQYF.